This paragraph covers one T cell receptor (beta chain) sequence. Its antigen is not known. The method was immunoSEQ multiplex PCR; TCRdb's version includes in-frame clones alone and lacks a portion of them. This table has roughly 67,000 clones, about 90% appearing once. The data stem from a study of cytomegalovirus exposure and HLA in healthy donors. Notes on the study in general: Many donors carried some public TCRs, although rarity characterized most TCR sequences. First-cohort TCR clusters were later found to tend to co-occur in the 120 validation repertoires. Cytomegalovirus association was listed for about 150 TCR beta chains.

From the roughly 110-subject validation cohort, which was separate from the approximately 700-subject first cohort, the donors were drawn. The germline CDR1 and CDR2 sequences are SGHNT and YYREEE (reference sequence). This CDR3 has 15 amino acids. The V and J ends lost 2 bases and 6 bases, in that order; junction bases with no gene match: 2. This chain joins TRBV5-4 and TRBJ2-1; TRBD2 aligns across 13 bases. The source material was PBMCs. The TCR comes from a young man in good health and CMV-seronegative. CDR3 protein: CASSFRTSGSNEQFF. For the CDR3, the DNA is TGTGCCAGCAGCTTCCGGACTAGCGGGAGCAATGAGCAGTTCTTC.